These T cell receptor beta chains were read from a single sample in a study of blood T cell repertoires in COVID-19. Repertoires were generated with immunoSEQ multiplex PCR, while TCRdb's copy carries only in-frame clones and drops some. The sample carries some 330,000 clones, around 87% recorded once. Sequencing was performed on PBMCs or T cells enriched from blood (not recorded which). Receptors were obtained from a man in his forties or fifties in a cohort exposed to, infected with or recovered from COVID-19 (not recorded which). Each CDR3 is given with its conserved first and last residue. The order of the fields is V gene, J gene, clone size, D gene, CDR3 protein, CDR3 DNA. D genes are given only for firm matches. Clone sizes are given selectively: once, few, many, or a class where the clone is expanded.

V gene: TRBV3-1/TRBV3-2; J gene: TRBJ2-5; clone size: -; D gene: TRBD2; CDR3 protein: CASSPPGLAGQETQYF; CDR3 DNA: TGTGCCAGCAGCCCCCCGGGACTAGCGGGACAAGAGACCCAGTACTTC
V gene: TRBV4-1; J gene: TRBJ1-2; clone size: -; D gene: -; CDR3 protein: CASSINTGSPLYGYTF; CDR3 DNA: TGCGCCAGCAGCATAAATACAGGGTCCCCTCTCTATGGCTACACCTTC
V gene: TRBV5-8; J gene: TRBJ1-5; clone size: once; D gene: -; CDR3 protein: CASSAGQLANQPQHF; CDR3 DNA: TGTGCCAGCAGCGCAGGACAGTTGGCCAATCAGCCCCAGCATTTT
V gene: TRBV19; J gene: TRBJ1-1; clone size: -; D gene: -; CDR3 protein: CASRREGMNTEAFF; CDR3 DNA: TGTGCCAGTCGCAGGGAAGGAATGAACACTGAAGCTTTCTTT
V gene: TRBV30; J gene: TRBJ1-2; clone size: -; D gene: -; CDR3 protein: CAWSANLAGLWGYTF; CDR3 DNA: TGTGCCTGGAGTGCCAACCTGGCAGGGCTCTGGGGCTACACCTTC
V gene: TRBV27; J gene: TRBJ1-6; clone size: -; D gene: -; CDR3 protein: CASSLYGFSPLHF; CDR3 DNA: TGTGCCAGCAGTTTATACGGGTTTTCACCCCTCCACTTT
V gene: TRBV6-4; J gene: TRBJ1-6; clone size: -; D gene: -; CDR3 protein: CASSVGQYNSPLHF; CDR3 DNA: TGTGCCAGCAGTGTCGGACAGTATAATTCACCCCTCCACTTT
V gene: TRBV6-5; J gene: TRBJ2-1; clone size: -; D gene: TRBD2; CDR3 protein: CASSRGLAGGEEQFF; CDR3 DNA: TGTGCCAGCAGCCGAGGACTAGCGGGAGGGGAGGAGCAGTTCTTC
V gene: TRBV25-1; J gene: TRBJ2-4; clone size: -; D gene: TRBD2; CDR3 protein: CASSVAGAKNIQYF; CDR3 DNA: TGTGCCAGCTCAGTAGCGGGAGCCAAAAACATTCAGTACTTC
V gene: TRBV15; J gene: TRBJ1-6; clone size: few; D gene: -; CDR3 protein: CATSGSNSYNSPLHF; CDR3 DNA: TGTGCCACCAGCGGGAGTAACTCCTATAATTCACCCCTCCACTTT
V gene: TRBV7-7; J gene: TRBJ2-5; clone size: once; D gene: TRBD2; CDR3 protein: CASSPGLAGPQETQYF; CDR3 DNA: TGTGCCAGCAGCCCAGGACTAGCGGGACCCCAAGAGACCCAGTACTTC
V gene: TRBV30; J gene: TRBJ1-6; clone size: -; D gene: -; CDR3 protein: CAWSKERGPYNSPLHF; CDR3 DNA: TGTGCCTGGAGTAAGGAAAGGGGCCCCTATAATTCACCCCTCCACTTT
V gene: TRBV14; J gene: TRBJ1-4; clone size: few; D gene: -; CDR3 protein: CASSQGLGRGGEKLFF; CDR3 DNA: TGTGCCAGCAGCCAAGGACTGGGCAGGGGCGGTGAAAAACTGTTTTTT
V gene: TRBV13; J gene: TRBJ1-4; clone size: -; D gene: TRBD1; CDR3 protein: CASSFGQVENEKLFF; CDR3 DNA: TGTGCCAGCAGCTTCGGACAGGTTGAGAATGAAAAACTGTTTTTT
V gene: TRBV27; J gene: TRBJ2-7; clone size: -; D gene: -; CDR3 protein: CASSEGHFTTKVYEQYF; CDR3 DNA: TGTGCCAGCAGCGAGGGACATTTCACTACTAAGGTCTACGAGCAGTACTTC
V gene: TRBV11-2; J gene: TRBJ2-7; clone size: once; D gene: -; CDR3 protein: CASSTPRDNPYEQYF; CDR3 DNA: TGTGCCAGCAGCACACCTCGAGACAATCCCTACGAGCAGTACTTC
V gene: TRBV19; J gene: TRBJ2-7; clone size: once; D gene: -; CDR3 protein: CASSVAGAPYEQYF; CDR3 DNA: TGTGCCAGTAGTGTGGCAGGGGCCCCCTACGAGCAGTACTTC
V gene: TRBV28; J gene: TRBJ1-1; clone size: -; D gene: TRBD1; CDR3 protein: CAIHRDRVRTEAFF; CDR3 DNA: TGTGCCATCCACCGGGACAGGGTGAGGACTGAAGCTTTCTTT